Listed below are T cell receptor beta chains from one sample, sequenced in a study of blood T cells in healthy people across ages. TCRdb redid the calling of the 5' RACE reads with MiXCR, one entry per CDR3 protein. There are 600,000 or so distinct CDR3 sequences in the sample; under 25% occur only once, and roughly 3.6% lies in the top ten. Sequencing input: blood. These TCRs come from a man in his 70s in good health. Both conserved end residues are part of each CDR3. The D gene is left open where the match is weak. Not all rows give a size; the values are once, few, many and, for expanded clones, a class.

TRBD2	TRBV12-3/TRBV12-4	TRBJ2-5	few	CASSLDRGAGVETQYF	TGTGCCAGCAGTTTGGATAGAGGTGCGGGGGTTGAGACCCAGTACTTC
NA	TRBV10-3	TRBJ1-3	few	CAISETYGQASGNTIYF	TGTGCCATCAGTGAGACTTATGGTCAGGCCTCTGGAAACACCATATATTTT
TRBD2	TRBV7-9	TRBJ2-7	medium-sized	CASSSGGTSGYEQYF	TGTGCCAGCAGCTCCGGTGGGACTAGCGGATACGAGCAGTACTTC
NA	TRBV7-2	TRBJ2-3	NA	CASSLNSDTQYF	TGTGCCAGCAGCTTAAATTCAGATACGCAGTATTTT
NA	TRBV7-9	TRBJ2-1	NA	CANSSPPSTNEQFF	TGTGCCAACAGCTCACCCCCTAGCACCAATGAGCAGTTCTTC
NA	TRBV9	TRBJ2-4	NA	CASSAGSEGNQYF	TGTGCCAGCAGCGCTGGATCGGAGGGTAACCAGTACTTC
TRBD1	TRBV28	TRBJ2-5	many	CASSRLDRGTETQYF	TGTGCCAGCAGTCGGCTGGACAGGGGGACGGAGACCCAGTACTTC
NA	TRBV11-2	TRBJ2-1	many	CASSSDPGAWNEQFF	TGTGCCAGCAGCTCCGATCCAGGGGCGTGGAATGAGCAGTTCTTC
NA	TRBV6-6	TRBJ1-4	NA	CASSYDEKLFF	TGTGCCAGCAGTTACGATGAAAAACTGTTTTTT
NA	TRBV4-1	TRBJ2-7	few	CASSVQGESPYEQYF	TGCGCCAGCAGCGTACAGGGAGAATCCCCCTACGAGCAGTACTTC
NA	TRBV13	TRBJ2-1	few	CASSSIGGSSYNEQFF	TGTGCCAGCAGCTCCATTGGAGGGAGCTCCTACAATGAGCAGTTCTTC
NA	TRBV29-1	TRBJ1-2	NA	CSVEKGNYGYTF	TGCAGCGTTGAGAAGGGGAACTATGGCTACACCTTC
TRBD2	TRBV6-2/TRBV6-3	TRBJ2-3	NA	CASSYSGLGTDTQYF	TGTGCCAGCAGTTACTCAGGACTAGGCACAGATACGCAGTATTTT
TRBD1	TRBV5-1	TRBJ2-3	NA	CASSEVTGSTDTQYF	TGCGCCAGCAGCGAAGTGACAGGGTCTACAGATACGCAGTATTTT
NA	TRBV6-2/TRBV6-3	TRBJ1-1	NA	CASSSPGKEAFF	TGTGCCAGCAGTTCCCCCGGGAAGGAAGCTTTCTTT
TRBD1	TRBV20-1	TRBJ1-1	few	CSPGDSMNTEAFF	TGCAGCCCGGGGGACAGCATGAACACTGAAGCTTTCTTT
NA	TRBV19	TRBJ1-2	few	CASQRQVNYGYTF	TGTGCCAGCCAACGACAGGTTAACTATGGCTACACCTTC
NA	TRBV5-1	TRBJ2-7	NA	CASSLEQGPYEQYF	TGCGCCAGCAGCTTAGAACAGGGACCGTACGAGCAGTACTTC
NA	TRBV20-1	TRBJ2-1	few	CSARDGNNEQFF	TGCAGTGCTAGAGATGGAAACAATGAGCAGTTCTTC
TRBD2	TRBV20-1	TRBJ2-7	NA	CSAAGGTGEQYF	TGCAGTGCAGCGGGAGGGACGGGCGAGCAGTACTTC
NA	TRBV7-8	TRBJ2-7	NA	CASSSEAEASHEQYF	TGTGCCAGCAGCTCGGAGGCCGAGGCATCCCACGAGCAGTACTTC
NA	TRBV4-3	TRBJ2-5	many	CASSQDPGRGETQYF	TGCGCCAGCAGCCAAGATCCCGGGAGAGGAGAGACCCAGTACTTC
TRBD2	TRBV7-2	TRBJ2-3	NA	CASSQRLAGVVDTQYF	TGTGCCAGCAGCCAAAGACTAGCGGGAGTGGTAGATACGCAGTATTTT
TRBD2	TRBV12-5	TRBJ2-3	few	CASDGGGNTQYF	TGTGCTAGTGACGGCGGGGGAAATACGCAGTATTTT
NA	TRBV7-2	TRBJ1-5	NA	CACSALAGRTDTQHF	TGTGCCTGCAGCGCCCTGGCCGGGCGCACAGATACGCAGCATTTT
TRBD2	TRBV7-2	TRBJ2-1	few	CASSLGQRGYNEQFF	TGTGCCAGCAGCTTAGGACAGCGGGGGTACAATGAGCAGTTCTTC
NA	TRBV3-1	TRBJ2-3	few	CASSQGSKSTDTQYF	TGTGCCAGCAGCCAAGGCAGCAAGTCCACAGATACGCAGTATTTT
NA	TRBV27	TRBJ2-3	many	CASSFSTSSSDTQYF	TGTGCCAGCAGTTTCTCCACGTCCAGTTCAGATACGCAGTATTTT
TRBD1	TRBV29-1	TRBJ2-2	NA	CSSDRGTGELFF	TGCAGCTCTGACAGGGGAACCGGGGAGCTGTTTTTT
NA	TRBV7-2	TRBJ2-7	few	CASSLAGSSEQYF	TGTGCCAGCAGCTTAGCGGGGTCATCCGAGCAGTACTTC
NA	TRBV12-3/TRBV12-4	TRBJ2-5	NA	CASSRGISETQYF	TGTGCCAGCAGCCGCGGGATTTCGGAGACCCAGTACTTC
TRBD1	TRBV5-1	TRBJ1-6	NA	CASSSGQVDNSPLHF	TGCGCCAGCAGCTCCGGACAGGTCGATAATTCACCCCTCCACTTT
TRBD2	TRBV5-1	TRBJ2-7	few	CASSSGDSSEQYF	TGCGCCAGCAGCAGCGGGGACTCCTCCGAGCAGTACTTC
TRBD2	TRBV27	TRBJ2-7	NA	CASSAGTSGRYEQYF	TGTGCCAGCAGTGCAGGGACTAGCGGGAGGTACGAGCAGTACTTC
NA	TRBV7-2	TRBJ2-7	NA	CASSLNRDNEQYF	TGTGCCAGCAGCTTGAACAGGGACAACGAGCAGTACTTC
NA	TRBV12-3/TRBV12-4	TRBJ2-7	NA	CASRAGSYHEQYF	TGTGCCAGCAGGGCAGGGTCCTACCACGAGCAGTACTTC
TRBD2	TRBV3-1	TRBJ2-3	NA	CASSQMGRLAGVNTQYF	TGTGCCAGCAGCCAAATGGGCCGGCTAGCGGGAGTAAATACGCAGTATTTT
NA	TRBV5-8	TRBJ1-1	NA	CASSLRVSAAFF	TGTGCCAGCAGCTTGAGGGTTTCGGCGGCTTTCTTT
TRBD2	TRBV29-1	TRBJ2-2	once	CSVEDPTSGGTGELFF	TGCAGCGTTGAAGACCCTACTAGCGGGGGCACCGGGGAGCTGTTTTTT
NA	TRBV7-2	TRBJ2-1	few	CASSLAGETYNEQLF	TGTGCCAGCAGCTTAGCGGGCGAAACCTACAATGAGCAGCTCTTC